This is a list of T cell receptor beta chains from one sample in a study of OX40 agonist ivuxolimab in advanced cancers. Sequencing used immunoSEQ multiplex PCR; TCRdb keeps in-frame clones, though not all of them. The data show tens of thousands of clones, with 85% seen just once and 3% to 4.5% held by the top ten. Source: CD4+ or CD8+ T cells sorted from blood, taken in a trial of the OX40 agonist ivuxolimab. Receptor source: an adult with an advanced solid tumor such as melanoma, head and neck, liver or kidney cancer. Each CDR3 is given with its conserved first and last residue. Each record gives: J gene, D gene, clone size, V gene, CDR3 DNA, CDR3 protein. The D gene is left open where the match is weak. Not all rows give a size; the values are once, few, many and, for expanded clones, a class.

j_gene: TRBJ1-2
d_gene: TRBD1
abundance: -
v_gene: TRBV9
CDR3nt: TGTGCCAGCAGCGTGGCCGGGACAGGGGTTGGCTACACCTTC
CDR3aa: CASSVAGTGVGYTF

j_gene: TRBJ1-5
d_gene: -
abundance: -
v_gene: TRBV28
CDR3nt: TGTGCCAGCAGTTTATTACAGGGCGTCAATCAGCCCCAGCATTTT
CDR3aa: CASSLLQGVNQPQHF

j_gene: TRBJ1-1
d_gene: -
abundance: once
v_gene: TRBV4-1
CDR3nt: TGCGCCAGCAGCCAGGGAGTCCTAGGACGTCGGACGAACACTGAAGCTTTCTTT
CDR3aa: CASSQGVLGRRTNTEAFF

j_gene: TRBJ2-5
d_gene: -
abundance: once
v_gene: TRBV30
CDR3nt: TGTGCCGCCGGGACCCTCGTAGAGACCCAGTACTTC
CDR3aa: CAAGTLVETQYF

j_gene: TRBJ2-7
d_gene: TRBD2
abundance: -
v_gene: TRBV5-4
CDR3nt: TGTGCCAGCAGCCCCCTTGGAGGACTAGCGGGAGGTTCTTACGAGCAGTACTTC
CDR3aa: CASSPLGGLAGGSYEQYF

j_gene: TRBJ1-5
d_gene: TRBD1
abundance: -
v_gene: TRBV15
CDR3nt: TGTGCCACCAGCAAGGACAGGGGGCTGGGTCAGCCCCAGCATTTT
CDR3aa: CATSKDRGLGQPQHF

j_gene: TRBJ2-1
d_gene: -
abundance: -
v_gene: TRBV11-1
CDR3nt: TGTGCCAGCAGCTTACGGGAAGGAAGCAATGAGCAGTTCTTC
CDR3aa: CASSLREGSNEQFF

j_gene: TRBJ1-5
d_gene: -
abundance: -
v_gene: TRBV28
CDR3nt: TGTGCCAGCAGTCCCGACCTGGGGGGCCCTCAGCCCCAGCATTTT
CDR3aa: CASSPDLGGPQPQHF

j_gene: TRBJ1-1
d_gene: -
abundance: -
v_gene: TRBV18
CDR3nt: TGTGCCAGCTCACCTCCTGGGGAGGGGCGGAACACTGAAGCTTTCTTT
CDR3aa: CASSPPGEGRNTEAFF

j_gene: TRBJ2-5
d_gene: TRBD1
abundance: -
v_gene: TRBV11-1
CDR3nt: TGTGCCAGCAGCTCCCGGGACAGGGTCCAAGAGACCCAGTACTTC
CDR3aa: CASSSRDRVQETQYF

j_gene: TRBJ2-7
d_gene: -
abundance: -
v_gene: TRBV28
CDR3nt: TGTGCCAGCAGTGTAAACGGACCAGTCTCCTACGAGCAGTACTTC
CDR3aa: CASSVNGPVSYEQYF

j_gene: TRBJ2-1
d_gene: -
abundance: -
v_gene: TRBV2
CDR3nt: TGTGCCAGCAGCAGCTACAATGAGCAGTTCTTC
CDR3aa: CASSSYNEQFF

j_gene: TRBJ1-2
d_gene: TRBD1
abundance: -
v_gene: TRBV5-1
CDR3nt: TGCGCCAGCAGTGTTGGGGACAGGGGCTATGGCTACACCTTC
CDR3aa: CASSVGDRGYGYTF

j_gene: TRBJ1-4
d_gene: -
abundance: -
v_gene: TRBV19
CDR3nt: TGTGCCAGTAGTATGGCCAGCCGTGCAACTAATGAAAAACTGTTTTTT
CDR3aa: CASSMASRATNEKLFF

j_gene: TRBJ2-7
d_gene: TRBD1
abundance: -
v_gene: TRBV6-4
CDR3nt: TGTGCCAGCAGTAACAGGGGAAGGGCCTCCTACGAGCAGTACTTC
CDR3aa: CASSNRGRASYEQYF

j_gene: TRBJ2-1
d_gene: TRBD1
abundance: -
v_gene: TRBV5-8
CDR3nt: TGTGCCAGCAGCTTTTTCCCAGGGGGATTATCCTACAATGAGCAGTTCTTC
CDR3aa: CASSFFPGGLSYNEQFF

j_gene: TRBJ2-1
d_gene: -
abundance: -
v_gene: TRBV7-9
CDR3nt: TGTGCCAGCAGCTTACGGGGTGTCGCCTACAATGAGCAGTTCTTC
CDR3aa: CASSLRGVAYNEQFF

j_gene: TRBJ1-2
d_gene: -
abundance: -
v_gene: TRBV10-1
CDR3nt: TGCGCCAGCAGTGAGCAGAGGGGCTATGGCTACACCTTC
CDR3aa: CASSEQRGYGYTF

j_gene: TRBJ2-7
d_gene: TRBD1
abundance: -
v_gene: TRBV6-5
CDR3nt: TGTGCCAGCAGGGATCCGGGACAGGTTTCCTACGAGCAGTACTTC
CDR3aa: CASRDPGQVSYEQYF

j_gene: TRBJ1-1
d_gene: -
abundance: -
v_gene: TRBV29-1
CDR3nt: TGCAGCGTTGAGCTGGGGCTCGCTGAAGCTTTCTTT
CDR3aa: CSVELGLAEAFF

j_gene: TRBJ2-7
d_gene: -
abundance: -
v_gene: TRBV11-2
CDR3nt: TGTGCCAGCAGCCCTGAGACCTACGAGCAGTACTTC
CDR3aa: CASSPETYEQYF

j_gene: TRBJ1-6
d_gene: -
abundance: -
v_gene: TRBV5-1
CDR3nt: TGCGCCAGCAGCTTGAGGGTTGGGGAGCATTCACCCCTCCACTTT
CDR3aa: CASSLRVGEHSPLHF

j_gene: TRBJ1-5
d_gene: -
abundance: -
v_gene: TRBV2
CDR3nt: TGTGCCAGCAGCGGCCAGATCCATCAGCCCCAGCATTTT
CDR3aa: CASSGQIHQPQHF

j_gene: TRBJ1-4
d_gene: TRBD1
abundance: -
v_gene: TRBV7-9
CDR3nt: TGTGCCAGCAGCCTCGGACAGGGCGGAATGGCTAAACTGTTTTTT
CDR3aa: CASSLGQGGMAKLFF

j_gene: TRBJ1-4
d_gene: -
abundance: -
v_gene: TRBV10-2
CDR3nt: TGCGCCAGCAGTGGGGTGGGAACGGGTGAAAAACTGTTTTTT
CDR3aa: CASSGVGTGEKLFF

j_gene: TRBJ2-7
d_gene: -
abundance: few
v_gene: TRBV10-3
CDR3nt: TGTGCCATCAGGGGAGACAGGTACGAGCAGTACTTC
CDR3aa: CAIRGDRYEQYF

j_gene: TRBJ2-7
d_gene: TRBD2
abundance: -
v_gene: TRBV5-4
CDR3nt: TGTGCCAGCAGCTTGGCGGGGGGACTAGCGAGGGAGCAGTACTTC
CDR3aa: CASSLAGGLAREQYF

j_gene: TRBJ2-7
d_gene: -
abundance: once
v_gene: TRBV28
CDR3nt: TGTGCCAGCAGTTTACGGTCAGGGCACTCCTACGAGCAGTACTTC
CDR3aa: CASSLRSGHSYEQYF

j_gene: TRBJ1-1
d_gene: -
abundance: -
v_gene: TRBV9
CDR3nt: TGTGCCAGCAGCGTAGCTGGAGACACTGAAGCTTTCTTT
CDR3aa: CASSVAGDTEAFF

j_gene: TRBJ2-7
d_gene: TRBD2
abundance: -
v_gene: TRBV5-8
CDR3nt: TGTGCCAGCACCCCCCCGGAGGGAGGGTTCGACGAGCAGTACTTC
CDR3aa: CASTPPEGGFDEQYF

j_gene: TRBJ2-1
d_gene: -
abundance: -
v_gene: TRBV4-1
CDR3nt: TGCGCCAGCAGCCAATTCCGAGGGGGGGATTTCGATGAGCAGTTCTTC
CDR3aa: CASSQFRGGDFDEQFF

j_gene: TRBJ2-4
d_gene: -
abundance: -
v_gene: TRBV28
CDR3nt: TGTGCCAGCAGTCAGAGACACCTAGCCAAAAACATTCAGTACTTC
CDR3aa: CASSQRHLAKNIQYF

j_gene: TRBJ2-5
d_gene: TRBD2
abundance: -
v_gene: TRBV5-1
CDR3nt: TGCGCCAGCAGCTTGGAGCCTAGCGGGATAGAAGAGACCCAGTACTTC
CDR3aa: CASSLEPSGIEETQYF

j_gene: TRBJ2-6
d_gene: -
abundance: -
v_gene: TRBV2
CDR3nt: TGTGCCAGCAGGGCCGGAACCTCTGGGGCCAACGTCCTGACTTTC
CDR3aa: CASRAGTSGANVLTF

j_gene: TRBJ1-5
d_gene: -
abundance: -
v_gene: TRBV7-8
CDR3nt: TGTGCCAGCAGCTTGCGGACTCCGGGCAGGGGAAGCAATCAGCCCCAGCATTTT
CDR3aa: CASSLRTPGRGSNQPQHF

j_gene: TRBJ2-7
d_gene: TRBD2
abundance: once
v_gene: TRBV28
CDR3nt: TGTGCCAGCAGTTTCCCCGGGAGGGCCTCCTACGAGCAGTACTTC
CDR3aa: CASSFPGRASYEQYF

j_gene: TRBJ1-2
d_gene: TRBD1
abundance: -
v_gene: TRBV7-9
CDR3nt: TGTGCCAGCAGCGGCCAGGGGGCGGATGGCTACACCTTC
CDR3aa: CASSGQGADGYTF

j_gene: TRBJ2-2
d_gene: -
abundance: -
v_gene: TRBV6-5
CDR3nt: TGTGCCAGCAGGTTAATCGGACCGACCGGGGAGCTGTTTTTT
CDR3aa: CASRLIGPTGELFF

j_gene: TRBJ2-1
d_gene: -
abundance: -
v_gene: TRBV7-3
CDR3nt: TGTGCCAGCAGCTTAACGCGCCAGGGATTATACAATGAGCAGTTCTTC
CDR3aa: CASSLTRQGLYNEQFF

j_gene: TRBJ1-4
d_gene: -
abundance: -
v_gene: TRBV6-4
CDR3nt: TGTGCCAGCAGTGCCGCGACTGGGAGAAATGAAAAACTGTTTTTT
CDR3aa: CASSAATGRNEKLFF

j_gene: TRBJ2-3
d_gene: -
abundance: -
v_gene: TRBV14
CDR3nt: TGTGCCAGCAGCCCCAGGGGTTCAGATACGCAGTATTTT
CDR3aa: CASSPRGSDTQYF

j_gene: TRBJ2-7
d_gene: TRBD2
abundance: once
v_gene: TRBV7-6
CDR3nt: TGTGCCAGCAGCTTAGGCGGGGGGGCCTACGAGCAGTACTTC
CDR3aa: CASSLGGGAYEQYF

j_gene: TRBJ2-7
d_gene: -
abundance: -
v_gene: TRBV29-1
CDR3nt: TGCAGCGTAAGACAGGAATACGAGCAGTACTTC
CDR3aa: CSVRQEYEQYF

j_gene: TRBJ1-2
d_gene: TRBD1
abundance: -
v_gene: TRBV4-1
CDR3nt: TGCGCCAGCAGCCCTTACCCCCCGGGACAGGGAATTGGTATAGCTGGCTACACCTTC
CDR3aa: CASSPYPPGQGIGIAGYTF

j_gene: TRBJ2-1
d_gene: TRBD1
abundance: few
v_gene: TRBV9
CDR3nt: TGTGCCAGCAGTGTGACTGCCGTCCAGGGGGCGCGTAATGAGCAGTTCTTC
CDR3aa: CASSVTAVQGARNEQFF

j_gene: TRBJ2-5
d_gene: -
abundance: -
v_gene: TRBV7-9
CDR3nt: TGTGCCAGCAGCTTAGCAGCGACTAGACTTTACTTC
CDR3aa: CASSLAATRLYF

j_gene: TRBJ1-1
d_gene: -
abundance: -
v_gene: TRBV27
CDR3nt: TGTGCCAGCAGTCCTGAGTGGCCAGTGGACACTGAAGCTTTCTTT
CDR3aa: CASSPEWPVDTEAFF

j_gene: TRBJ2-5
d_gene: TRBD1
abundance: -
v_gene: TRBV5-5
CDR3nt: TGTGCCAGCAGCTTGAGAGGACAGGTTGAAGAGACCCAGTACTTC
CDR3aa: CASSLRGQVEETQYF

j_gene: TRBJ2-3
d_gene: TRBD1
abundance: -
v_gene: TRBV5-4
CDR3nt: TGTGCCAGCAGCTCCGCGAGGGGACAGGGGGCGCGGATGTATTTT
CDR3aa: CASSSARGQGARMYF

j_gene: TRBJ2-7
d_gene: TRBD1
abundance: -
v_gene: TRBV19
CDR3nt: TGTGCCAGTAGTCCGACAGGGGTTTACACCTACGAGCAGTACTTC
CDR3aa: CASSPTGVYTYEQYF

j_gene: TRBJ2-3
d_gene: -
abundance: -
v_gene: TRBV7-2
CDR3nt: TGTGCCAGCAGCTTAGCGGGGGACAAAGATACGCAGTATTTT
CDR3aa: CASSLAGDKDTQYF

j_gene: TRBJ1-2
d_gene: -
abundance: few
v_gene: TRBV11-2
CDR3nt: TGTGCCAGCAGCCCTTCGGGTAGCAGCGGCTACACCTTC
CDR3aa: CASSPSGSSGYTF

j_gene: TRBJ2-2
d_gene: -
abundance: -
v_gene: TRBV6-1
CDR3nt: TGTGCCAGCAGTGAAGGGTATTCGAACACCGGGGAGCTGTTTTTT
CDR3aa: CASSEGYSNTGELFF

j_gene: TRBJ1-1
d_gene: -
abundance: -
v_gene: TRBV28
CDR3nt: TGTGCCAGCAGTTTTCTAAGTCGGCGGTTCACTGAAGCTTTCTTT
CDR3aa: CASSFLSRRFTEAFF

j_gene: TRBJ2-7
d_gene: -
abundance: once
v_gene: TRBV28
CDR3nt: TGTGCCAGCAGTGTGGAGGCGACCTCCTACGAGCAGTACTTC
CDR3aa: CASSVEATSYEQYF

j_gene: TRBJ2-5
d_gene: -
abundance: -
v_gene: TRBV11-2
CDR3nt: TGTGCCAGCAGCTTAGTCTCCCAGGGTGGGGAGCAGTACTTC
CDR3aa: CASSLVSQGGEQYF

j_gene: TRBJ1-2
d_gene: TRBD1
abundance: -
v_gene: TRBV10-3
CDR3nt: TGTGCCATCAGTGAACGGGACAGGCCGAGCTATGGCTACACCTTC
CDR3aa: CAISERDRPSYGYTF

j_gene: TRBJ1-6
d_gene: -
abundance: -
v_gene: TRBV19
CDR3nt: TGTGCCAGTAGTATAGAGGCGGGGACGCCTAGTTCACCCCTCCACTTT
CDR3aa: CASSIEAGTPSSPLHF

j_gene: TRBJ2-7
d_gene: TRBD1
abundance: once
v_gene: TRBV6-5
CDR3nt: TGTGCCAGCAGTAAGGGACAGGGTGCATACGAGCAGTACTTC
CDR3aa: CASSKGQGAYEQYF

j_gene: TRBJ1-2
d_gene: -
abundance: -
v_gene: TRBV9
CDR3nt: TGTGCCAGCAGCGTCGCGGGGGCGAACTATGGCTACACCTTC
CDR3aa: CASSVAGANYGYTF